This T cell receptor (beta chain) emerged from a study of blood T cell repertoires in COVID-19. Background on the study: The United States, Italy and Spain supplied acute and convalescent COVID-19 samples. PBMCs, B-cell-depleted T cells, or T cells were the source of the cDNA or gDNA that made up the material.

Original analysis: Estimates of nucleated cell counts were drawn from the amplification of reference gene primers. TCRdb's table, derived via immunoSEQ multiplex PCR, lists solely in-frame clones and lacks some. V, J and clone size derive from that table, while D and trimming were established from the DNA sequence. The table lists around 76,000 clones, roughly 76% of them singletons. Germline CDR1 reads MNHEY; CDR2 reads SMNVEV (reference sequence). This CDR3 comprises 13 residues. The V gene lost 5 bases and the J gene lost 3 bases, with 8 bases spanning the gap. The V call is TRBV27, the J call TRBJ1-5, with no clear D. This sequence was found in a woman of 80 years or more with active or convalescent COVID-19. The sample comprised peripheral blood. The CDR3: CASSTRSNQPQHF. The DNA for the CDR3 is TGTGCCAGCAGTACCAGGTCCAATCAGCCCCAGCATTTT.